Below, 30 T cell receptor beta chains from the same sample are listed, as sequenced in a study of T cells after yellow fever vaccination. TCRdb itself ran the 5' RACE reads through MiXCR, one entry per CDR3 protein. Among approximately 550,000 distinct CDR3 sequences listed, roughly 13% were seen once. Source: PBMCs, taken on the day of the yellow fever booster vaccination. These receptors came from a man younger than 45 who received the YFV17D yellow fever vaccine.

This clonotype was found a few times. The V and J genes are TRBV27 and TRBJ2-1; 9 bases agree with TRBD2. J gave up 7 bases and V 5 bases, and 18 bases lay outside the gene matches. The CDR3 spans 18 residues. CDR1 MNHEY and CDR2 SMNVEV come from the germline V gene (reference sequence). CDR3 in amino acids: CASSHTAGASGIVNEQFF. In nucleotides, the CDR3 is TGTGCCAGCAGTCACACCGCCGGCGCTAGCGGGATTGTAAATGAGCAGTTCTTC.

The CDR3 coding sequence is TGTGCCAGCAGTCCGGTTAGCGGGAGAGGTGGGAATGAGCAGTTCTTC. Its protein product is CASSPVSGRGGNEQFF. The chain recombines TRBV12-3 or TRBV12-4 with TRBJ2-1, with 9 bases aligning to TRBD2. There are 16 residues in the CDR3. The ends lost 5 bases at V and 7 bases at J; junction bases unmatched: 12.

This clonotype has more than one count but fewer than ten. The V call is TRBV19, the J call TRBJ2-7, with 9 nucleotides matching TRBD1. From germline, CDR1 is LNHDA and CDR2 SQIVND (reference sequence). J gave up 1 base and V 4 bases, and 5 bases lay outside the gene matches. This CDR3 region has 15 residues. The CDR3 sequence: CASSTNRGLSYEQYF. CDR3 sequence (DNA): TGTGCCAGTAGTACGAACAGGGGGCTTTCCTACGAGCAGTACTTC.

The J gene is TRBJ2-3, the V gene TRBV5-1, with TRBD1 matching 7 bases. Losses at the gene ends were 4 bases for V and 2 bases for J; bases not matched to a gene: 4. The CDR3 sequence is 14 residues long. Germline assignment: CDR1 SGHRS and CDR2 YFSETQ. The CDR3 sequence: CASSIGTDTDTQYF. CDR3 sequence (DNA): TGCGCCAGCAGCATCGGGACAGACACAGATACGCAGTATTTT.

The chain combines TRBV9 with TRBJ2-3; D is uncertain. This CDR3 contains 15 residues. CDR1 and CDR2 from the germline V gene are SGDLS and YYNGEE. The V gene lost 0 bases and the J gene lost 6 bases, with 14 bases spanning the gap. The CDR3 protein is CASSVGVLIPDTQYF. The DNA for the CDR3 is TGTGCCAGCAGCGTAGGGGTCCTCATACCGGATACGCAGTATTTT.

The chain is built from TRBV30 and TRBJ1-1; tentatively, D is TRBD1 (6 bases). V lost 4 bases and J lost 8, with 11 bases in between. The germline V gene encodes CDR1 GTSNPN and CDR2 SVGIG (reference sequence). This CDR3 has 11 residues. CDR3 region: CAWTMTGEAFF. As DNA, the CDR3 is TGTGCCTGGACAATGACAGGCGAAGCTTTCTTT.

This chain links TRBV5-5 with TRBJ2-1; 11 nucleotides line up with TRBD2. CDR3 length: 16 amino acids. The germline CDR1 and CDR2 sequences are SGHKS and YYEKEE (reference sequence). With V trimmed by 3 bases and J by 3 bases, 5 bases remained unmatched. Here the CDR3 DNA reads TGTGCCAGCAGCTGGGCCGGGACTAGCGGCTACAATGAGCAGTTCTTC. It is translated as CASSWAGTSGYNEQFF.

The CDR3 nucleotides read TGTGCCAGCAGCTTCACAGGGCCCGGGGAGCTGTTTTTT. This sequence encodes CASSFTGPGELFF. The chain carries TRBV7-3 and TRBJ2-2, with D perhaps matching TRBD1 (6 bases). Germline loops: CDR1 SGHTA, CDR2 FQGTGA. Deletions cut 3 bases from V and 6 bases from J, with 8 bases between. CDR3 length: 13 residues.

J is TRBJ2-7 and V is TRBV2; the match to TRBD1 covers 7 bases. Trimming at V came to 1 base and at J to 0 bases, leaving 6 bases not matched to a gene. CDR1 and CDR2 from the germline V gene are SNHLY and FYNNEI. This CDR3 is built from 16 residues. CDR3 sequence reads: CASSEGTGRSSYEQYF. The CDR3 nucleotides read TGTGCCAGCAGTGAAGGGACAGGTAGGAGCTCCTACGAGCAGTACTTC.

This clonotype was seen a few times. The chain employs TRBV11-2 and TRBJ2-4, with 10 bases matching TRBD2. The CDR3 consists of 17 residues. The germline gives CDR1 SGHAT, CDR2 FQNNGV. Losses at the gene ends were 0 bases for V and 5 bases for J; bases not matched to a gene: 7. The CDR3 protein is CASSLDPVAGGQNIQYF. CDR3 DNA sequence: TGTGCCAGCAGCTTAGATCCCGTAGCGGGGGGCCAAAACATTCAGTACTTC.

V usage is TRBV6-5 and J usage is TRBJ2-1; TRBD2 aligns across 11 bases. This CDR3 is built from 16 residues. V gave up 3 bases and J gave up 7 bases; unmatched junction bases: 8. Germline V gene lookup returns CDR1 MNHEY and CDR2 SVGAGI. The CDR3: CASSYSSSGRGNEQFF. As DNA, the CDR3 is TGTGCCAGCAGTTATTCGAGTAGCGGGAGGGGGAATGAGCAGTTCTTC.

A note on this clonotype: Relative to the germline gene, one junction end is altered; a read error may explain this. The chain links TRBV7-2 to TRBJ1-4, with a possible D match to TRBD1 (6 bases). CDR1 is SGHTA, CDR2 FQGNSA, per germline. This CDR3 contains 17 residues. The CDR3: CASSLAHGADRNEKLFF. CDR3 sequence (DNA): TGTGCCAGCAGCCTAGCCCACGGAGCGGACAGAAATGAAAAACTGTTTTTT. Supplemented by reference TRBV7-2 and TRBJ1-4, the full variable domain reads GAGVSQSPSNKVTEKGKDVELRCDPISGHTALYWYRQSLGQGLEFLIYFQGNSAPDKSGLPSDRFSAERTGGSVSTLTIQRTQQEDSAVYLCASSLAHGADRNEKLFFGSGTQLSVL.

This clonotype was seen ten or more times. The rearrangement links TRBV12-3 or TRBV12-4 to TRBJ2-3; D is possibly TRBD2 (6 bases). V lost 5 bases and J 1 base, leaving 10 bases between the germline ends. The CDR3 runs 14 residues. The CDR3 reads CASSPPGGTDTQYF. In DNA, the CDR3 is TGTGCCAGCAGTCCACCGGGGGGCACAGATACGCAGTATTTT.

This clonotype was seen a handful of times. The V call is TRBV11-3, the J call TRBJ2-3, with TRBD2 matching over 8 bases. Germline lookup yields CDR1 SGHNT and CDR2 YENEEA. J lost 6 bases, V lost 0 bases, and 5 bases had no gene match. The CDR3 runs to 15 residues. CDR3 sequence: CASSLEGTRRDTQYF. CDR3 DNA sequence: TGTGCCAGCAGCTTAGAGGGGACTAGACGCGATACGCAGTATTTT.

This clonotype was counted between two and nine times. The chain uses TRBV20-1 and TRBJ2-1; the D gene is possibly TRBD1 (6 bases). The CDR3 totals 14 residues. The V end was cut by 3 bases, the J end by 0 bases, with 9 bases between. Germline CDR1 DFQATT, CDR2 SNEGSKA (reference sequence). The CDR3 nucleotides are TGCAGTGCTAGTACAGGGCCCTCCTACAATGAGCAGTTCTTC. It codes for CSASTGPSYNEQFF.

This clonotype was counted between two and nine times. This chain links TRBV12-3 or TRBV12-4 with TRBJ2-7, with D hard to call. The CDR3 runs 13 residues. The V end lost 6 bases, the J end lost 0 bases, and 9 bases lay between the germline ends. The chain's CDR3 is CASRWTGSYEQYF. DNA of the CDR3: TGTGCCAGCAGATGGACGGGCTCCTACGAGCAGTACTTC.

The sample holds a few counts of this clonotype. The chain employs TRBV5-1 and TRBJ1-2, with 8 bases that match TRBD1. Germline CDR1 reads SGHRS; CDR2 reads YFSETQ. The J segment lost 4 bases and the V segment lost 4 bases, leaving 6 bases of the junction unmatched. The CDR3 contains 14 residues. The DNA of the CDR3 is TGCGCCAGCAGCGTGGACAGGGCGACCTATGGCTACACCTTC. Its protein is CASSVDRATYGYTF.

This clonotype was observed a few times. V and J are TRBV6-1 and TRBJ2-7; D remains ambiguous. Germline lookup yields CDR1 MNHNS and CDR2 SASEGT. V was cut by 6 bases and J by 2 bases, with 17 bases left in between. This CDR3 contains 15 residues. CDR3 DNA: TGTGCCAGCAGCCGGCCTAATACGAGGACCTACGAGCAGTACTTC. Translation: CASSRPNTRTYEQYF.

This clonotype came up a few times. The genes are TRBV29-1 and TRBJ2-1; TRBD1 is a possible D gene (5 bases). Per the germline V gene, CDR1 is SQVTM and CDR2 is ANQGSEA. Trimming removed 6 bases from V and 8 bases from J, with 11 bases in between. This CDR3 contains 11 residues. The CDR3 DNA is TGCAGCGTAGTCAGGGTCGATGAGCAGTTCTTC. Translating it yields CSVVRVDEQFF.

This clonotype was counted ten times or more. This chain connects TRBV12-3 or TRBV12-4 to TRBJ2-2; D not certain. The V gene lost 1 base and the J gene lost 6 bases, with 6 bases spanning the gap. This CDR3 is built from 13 residues. CDR3 sequence: CASSLGVPGELFF. CDR3 in DNA: TGTGCCAGCAGTTTAGGCGTTCCCGGGGAGCTGTTTTTT.

The V and J genes are TRBV6-5 and TRBJ2-7; D is possibly TRBD1 (5 bases). The length of the CDR3 is 14 residues. The ends were cut back, 2 bases at V and 2 bases at J, with 10 bases in the middle. Germline V lookup: CDR1 MNHEY, CDR2 SVGAGI. The CDR3 region is CASSYNRGTYEQYF. CDR3 coding DNA: TGTGCCAGCAGTTACAATAGGGGTACCTACGAGCAGTACTTC.

The J gene is TRBJ1-3, the V gene TRBV20-1; D not resolved. Trimming left V 0 bases short and J 4 bases short, with 13 bases between. CDR1 is DFQATT and CDR2 is SNEGSKA in the germline V gene (reference sequence). The CDR3 has 15 amino acids. The CDR3 region has the DNA TGCAGTGCTAGAGATGGGTCTTCCCAGGGAAACACCATATATTTT. It is translated as CSARDGSSQGNTIYF.

The rearrangement joins TRBV7-2 to TRBJ2-7; 8 nucleotides match TRBD1. V shed 3 bases and J 3 bases; nucleotides not matched to a gene: 1. This CDR3 comprises 13 residues. The V gene's germline CDR1 is SGHTA and CDR2 FQGNSA. The CDR3 loop reads CASSFRGLYEQYF. For the CDR3, the DNA is TGTGCCAGCAGCTTCAGGGGGCTCTACGAGCAGTACTTC.

This clonotype has more than one count but fewer than ten. The rearrangement joins TRBV6-2 or TRBV6-3 to TRBJ2-3; D ambiguous. The germline CDR1 and CDR2 sequences are MNHEY and SVGEGT. Deletions cut 1 base from V and 2 bases from J, with 16 bases between. The CDR3 spans 17 residues. The CDR3 loop reads CASSYLGWSVDTDTQYF. In nucleotides, the CDR3 is TGTGCCAGCAGTTACTTGGGGTGGTCGGTAGACACAGATACGCAGTATTTT.

This clonotype has just a few counts. This chain links TRBV11-2 with TRBJ2-2; TRBD2 might be the D (5 bases). This CDR3 has 13 residues. V lost 5 bases and J lost 7, with 11 bases in between. In germline, CDR1 is SGHAT, CDR2 FQNNGV. The CDR3 DNA is TGTGCCAGCAGCAACCTAGCCGGCGGGGAGCTGTTTTTT. Its protein product is CASSNLAGGELFF.

The chain uses TRBV6-2 or TRBV6-3 and TRBJ2-4, with 8 nucleotides matching TRBD1. The CDR3 runs 16 residues. V dropped 2 bases and J dropped 1; count of bases not matched to a gene: 4. Germline values: CDR1 MNHEY, CDR2 SVGEGT. In DNA, the CDR3 is TGTGCCAGCAGTTACGCCAGGGGGCTCGCCAAAAACATTCAGTACTTC. It specifies CASSYARGLAKNIQYF.

This clonotype appeared a few times. This sequence joins TRBV29-1 and TRBJ2-7; 10 nucleotides agree with TRBD2. CDR3 size: 14 residues. V was pared by 6 bases and J by 3 bases, with 8 bases of the junction left unmatched. Germline V gene lookup returns CDR1 SQVTM and CDR2 ANQGSEA. CDR3 nucleotides: TGCAGCGTCCAGGGGCGGACTAGCGGCTACGAGCAGTACTTC. Amino acids: CSVQGRTSGYEQYF.

In nucleotides, the CDR3 is TGTGCCAGCAGTTATTCGACTAGCGGAAAATACAATGAGCAGTTCTTC. Its translation: CASSYSTSGKYNEQFF. The V gene is TRBV6-2 or TRBV6-3, the J gene TRBJ2-1; 9 bases agree with TRBD2. Germline V CDR1 and CDR2: MNHEY, SVGEGT. With 3 bases clipped from V and 4 bases from J, the junction kept 7 bases outside the gene matches. This CDR3 contains 16 residues.

V usage is TRBV10-2 and J usage is TRBJ2-6; no firm D call. CDR3 size: 15 residues. Germline CDR1 is WSHSY and CDR2 is SAAADI. The germline V and J ends were trimmed by 10 bases and 1 base, with 14 bases remaining between them. The chain's CDR3 is CATQDGMSGANVLTF. The CDR3 DNA reads TGCGCCACCCAGGATGGTATGTCTGGGGCCAACGTCCTGACTTTC.

This rearrangement joins TRBV5-6 to TRBJ2-3, with 11 bases identical to TRBD2. Trimming cost V 4 bases and J 5 bases; bases outside gene matches: 12. The CDR3 totals 17 residues. Germline CDR1 reads SGHDT; CDR2 reads YYEEEE. The CDR3 protein is CASSPLVLAGVEDTQYF. For the CDR3, the DNA is TGTGCCAGCAGCCCCCTCGTACTAGCGGGAGTGGAAGATACGCAGTATTTT.